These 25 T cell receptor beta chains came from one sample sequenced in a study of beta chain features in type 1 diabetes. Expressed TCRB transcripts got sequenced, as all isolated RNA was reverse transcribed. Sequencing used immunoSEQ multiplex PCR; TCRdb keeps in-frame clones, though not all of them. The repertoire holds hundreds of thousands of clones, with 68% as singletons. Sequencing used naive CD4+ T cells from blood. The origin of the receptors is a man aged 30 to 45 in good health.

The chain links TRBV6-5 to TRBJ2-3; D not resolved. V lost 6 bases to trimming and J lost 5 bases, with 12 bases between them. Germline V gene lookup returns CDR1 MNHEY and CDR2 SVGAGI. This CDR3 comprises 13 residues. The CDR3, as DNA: TGTGCCAGCAGGACATCCGTTGGAGATACGCAGTATTTT. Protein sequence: CASRTSVGDTQYF.

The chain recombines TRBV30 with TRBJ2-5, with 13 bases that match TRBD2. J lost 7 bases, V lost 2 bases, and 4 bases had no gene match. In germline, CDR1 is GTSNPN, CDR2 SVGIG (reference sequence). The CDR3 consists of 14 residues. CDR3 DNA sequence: TGTGCCTGGAGTACTAGCGGGAGGGCGGCGACCCAGTACTTC. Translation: CAWSTSGRAATQYF.

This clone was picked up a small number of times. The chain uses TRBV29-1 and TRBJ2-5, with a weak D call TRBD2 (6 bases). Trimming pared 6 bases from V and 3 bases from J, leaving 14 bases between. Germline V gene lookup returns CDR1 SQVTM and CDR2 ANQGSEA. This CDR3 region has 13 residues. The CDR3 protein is CSVSEGGEETQYF. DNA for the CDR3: TGCAGCGTATCAGAGGGAGGAGAAGAGACCCAGTACTTC. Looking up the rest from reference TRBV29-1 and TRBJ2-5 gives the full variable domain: SAVISQKPSRDICQRGTSLTIQCQVDSQVTMMFWYRQQPGQSLTLIATANQGSEATYESGFVIDKFPISRPNLTFSTLTVSNMSPEDSSIYLCSVSEGGEETQYFGPGTRLLVL.

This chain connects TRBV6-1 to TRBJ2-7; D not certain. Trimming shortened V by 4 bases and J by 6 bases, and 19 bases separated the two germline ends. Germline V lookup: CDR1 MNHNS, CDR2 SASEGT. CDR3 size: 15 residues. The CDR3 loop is CASSVAGLGLTEQYF. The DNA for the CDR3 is TGTGCCAGCAGTGTCGCCGGTCTTGGATTGACCGAGCAGTACTTC.

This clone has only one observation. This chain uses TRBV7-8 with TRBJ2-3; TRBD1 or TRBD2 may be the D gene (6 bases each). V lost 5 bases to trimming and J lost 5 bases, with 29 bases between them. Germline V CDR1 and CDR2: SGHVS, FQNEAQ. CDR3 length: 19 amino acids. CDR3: CASSPEGGYIMGVRDTQYF. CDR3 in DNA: TGTGCCAGCAGCCCGGAGGGGGGCTACATAATGGGTGTAAGAGATACGCAGTATTTT.

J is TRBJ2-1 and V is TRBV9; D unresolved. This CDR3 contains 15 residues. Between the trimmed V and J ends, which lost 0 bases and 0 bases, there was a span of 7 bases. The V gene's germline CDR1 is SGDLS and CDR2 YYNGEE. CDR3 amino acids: CASSVEPSSYNEQFF. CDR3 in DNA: TGTGCCAGCAGCGTAGAACCGAGCTCCTACAATGAGCAGTTCTTC. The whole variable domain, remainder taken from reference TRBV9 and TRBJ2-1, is DSGVTQTPKHLITATGQRVTLRCSPRSGDLSVYWYQQSLDQGLQFLIQYYNGEERAKGNILERFSAQQFPDLHSELNLSSLELGDSALYFCASSVEPSSYNEQFFGPGTRLTVL.

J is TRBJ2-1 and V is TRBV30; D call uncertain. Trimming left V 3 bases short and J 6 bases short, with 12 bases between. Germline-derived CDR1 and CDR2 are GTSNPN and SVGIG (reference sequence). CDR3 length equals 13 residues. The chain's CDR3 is CAWRTRVLNEQFF. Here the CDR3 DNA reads TGTGCCTGGAGGACCCGGGTCCTCAATGAGCAGTTCTTC. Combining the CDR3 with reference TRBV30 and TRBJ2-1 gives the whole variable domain SQTIHQWPATLVQPVGSPLSLECTVEGTSNPNLYWYRQAAGRGLQLLFYSVGIGQISSEVPQNLSASRPQDRQFILSSKKLLLSDSGFYLCAWRTRVLNEQFFGPGTRLTVL.

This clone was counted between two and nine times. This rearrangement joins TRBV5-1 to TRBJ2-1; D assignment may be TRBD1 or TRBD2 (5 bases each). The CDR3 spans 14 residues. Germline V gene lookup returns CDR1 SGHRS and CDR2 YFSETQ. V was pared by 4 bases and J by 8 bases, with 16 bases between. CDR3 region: CASSLPGRGDEQFF. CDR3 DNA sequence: TGCGCCAGCAGCCTCCCGGGACGTGGAGATGAGCAGTTCTTC.

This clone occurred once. CDR3 in amino acids: CASSSSGRSSYEQYF. Written as DNA, the CDR3 is TGTGCCAGCAGCTCTAGCGGTAGAAGCTCCTACGAGCAGTACTTC. The J gene is TRBJ2-7, the V gene TRBV28; 7 nucleotides line up with TRBD2. Germline-derived CDR1 and CDR2 are MDHEN and SYDVKM. CDR3 length equals 15 residues. The junction had 8 bases not matched to a gene; V was cut back by 6 bases and J by 0 bases.

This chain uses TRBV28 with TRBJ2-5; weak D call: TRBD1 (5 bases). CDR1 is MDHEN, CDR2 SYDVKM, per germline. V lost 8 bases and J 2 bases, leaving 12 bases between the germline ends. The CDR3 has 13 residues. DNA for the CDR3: TGTGCCAGCTTCCGACAGCAACAAGAGACCCAGTACTTC. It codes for CASFRQQQETQYF.

This CDR3 reads CASSLVTRRRRETQYF. The CDR3 bases are TGCGCCAGCAGCTTGGTGACTAGACGGCGTCGGGAGACCCAGTACTTC. The V call is TRBV5-1, the J call TRBJ2-5; possible D gene TRBD2, 6 bases. V lost 0 bases and J lost 5, with 17 bases in between. The CDR3 sequence is 16 residues long. Germline CDR1 SGHRS, CDR2 YFSETQ.

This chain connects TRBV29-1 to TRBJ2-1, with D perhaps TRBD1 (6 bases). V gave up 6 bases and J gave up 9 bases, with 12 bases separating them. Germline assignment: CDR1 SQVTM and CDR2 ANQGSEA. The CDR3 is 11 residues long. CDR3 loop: CSVLGGREQFF. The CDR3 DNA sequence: TGCAGCGTGTTAGGGGGTCGTGAGCAGTTCTTC.

The CDR3 region is CASSSQGRATDTQYF. In nucleotides, the CDR3 is TGTGCCAGCAGCTCCCAGGGAAGGGCCACAGATACGCAGTATTTT. J is TRBJ2-3 and V is TRBV11-2, with a weak D call TRBD1 (5 bases). CDR1 SGHAT and CDR2 FQNNGV come from the germline V gene. The ends were cut back, 4 bases at V and 2 bases at J, with 13 bases in the middle. This CDR3 spans 15 amino acids.

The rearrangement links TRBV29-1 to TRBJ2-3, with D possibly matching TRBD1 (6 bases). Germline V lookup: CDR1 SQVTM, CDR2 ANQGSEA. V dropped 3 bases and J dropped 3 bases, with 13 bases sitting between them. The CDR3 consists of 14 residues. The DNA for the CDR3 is TGCAGCGTTGAGGGGACATACCTTACAGATACGCAGTATTTT. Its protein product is CSVEGTYLTDTQYF.

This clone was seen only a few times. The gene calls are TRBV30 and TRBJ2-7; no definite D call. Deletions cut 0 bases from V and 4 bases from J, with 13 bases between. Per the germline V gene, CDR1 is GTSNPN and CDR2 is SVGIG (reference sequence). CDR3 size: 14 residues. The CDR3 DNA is TGTGCCTGGAGTGTACGCCTGTCGATGTACGAGCAGTACTTC. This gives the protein CAWSVRLSMYEQYF.

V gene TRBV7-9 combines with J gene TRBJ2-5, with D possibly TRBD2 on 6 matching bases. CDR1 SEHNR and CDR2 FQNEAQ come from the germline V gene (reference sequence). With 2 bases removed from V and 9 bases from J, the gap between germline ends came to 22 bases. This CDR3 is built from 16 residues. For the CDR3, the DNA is TGTGCCAGCAGCTTACAGGAGGGCCCAGGGCTGTCGGCCCAGTACTTC. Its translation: CASSLQEGPGLSAQYF.

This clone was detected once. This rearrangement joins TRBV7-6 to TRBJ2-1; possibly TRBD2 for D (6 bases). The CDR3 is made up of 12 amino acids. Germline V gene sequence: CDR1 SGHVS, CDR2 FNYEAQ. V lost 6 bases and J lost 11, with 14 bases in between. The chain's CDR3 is CASSHPGLQQFF. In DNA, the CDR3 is TGTGCCAGCAGTCATCCGGGACTGCAGCAGTTCTTC.

CDR3 amino acids: CASSVGPNTEAFF. CDR3 in DNA: TGTGCCAGCAGCGTAGGCCCGAACACTGAAGCTTTCTTT. The chain couples TRBV9 to TRBJ1-1, with D unclear. The CDR3 runs 13 residues. In germline, CDR1 is SGDLS, CDR2 YYNGEE. V was trimmed by 0 bases and J by 1 base, leaving 4 bases between them.

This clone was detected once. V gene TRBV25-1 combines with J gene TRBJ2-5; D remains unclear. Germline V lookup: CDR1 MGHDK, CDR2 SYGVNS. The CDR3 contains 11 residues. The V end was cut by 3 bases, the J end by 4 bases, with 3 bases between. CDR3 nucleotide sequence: TGTGCCAGCAGTGATAGAGAGACCCAGTACTTC. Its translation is CASSDRETQYF.

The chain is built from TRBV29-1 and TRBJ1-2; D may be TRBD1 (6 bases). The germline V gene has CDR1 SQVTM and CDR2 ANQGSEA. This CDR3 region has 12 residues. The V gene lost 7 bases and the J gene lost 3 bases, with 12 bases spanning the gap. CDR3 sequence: CSGGTRDYGYTF. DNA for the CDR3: TGCAGCGGTGGGACAAGGGACTATGGCTACACCTTC.

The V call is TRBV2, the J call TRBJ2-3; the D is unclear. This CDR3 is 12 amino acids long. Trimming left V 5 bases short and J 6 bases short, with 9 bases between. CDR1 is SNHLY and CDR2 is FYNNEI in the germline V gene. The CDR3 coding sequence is TGTGCCAGCAGTACAGATAGGGATACGCAGTATTTT. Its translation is CASSTDRDTQYF.

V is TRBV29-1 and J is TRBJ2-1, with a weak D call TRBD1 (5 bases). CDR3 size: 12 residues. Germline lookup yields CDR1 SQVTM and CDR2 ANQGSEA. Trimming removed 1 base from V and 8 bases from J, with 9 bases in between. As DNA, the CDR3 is TGCAGCGTTGAAGGGACATCCCATGAGCAGTTCTTC. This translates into CSVEGTSHEQFF.

CDR3 protein: CASRLLTGYTEAFF. The CDR3 DNA is TGTGCCAGCCGTCTATTAACAGGGTACACTGAAGCTTTCTTT. This chain links TRBV14 with TRBJ1-1; D is possibly TRBD1 (6 bases). CDR1 and CDR2 from the germline V gene are SGHDN and FVKESK. Trimming cost V 8 bases and J 3 bases, with 16 bases left between them. CDR3 size: 14 residues.

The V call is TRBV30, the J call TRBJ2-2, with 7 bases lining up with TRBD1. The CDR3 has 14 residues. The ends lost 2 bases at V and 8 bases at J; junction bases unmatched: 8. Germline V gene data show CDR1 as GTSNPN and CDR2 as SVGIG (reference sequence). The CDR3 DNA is TGTGCCTGGAGTCCCGGGACAGTCCGGGGGGAGCTGTTTTTT. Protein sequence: CAWSPGTVRGELFF. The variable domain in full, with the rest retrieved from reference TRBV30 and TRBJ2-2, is SQTIHQWPATLVQPVGSPLSLECTVEGTSNPNLYWYRQAAGRGLQLLFYSVGIGQISSEVPQNLSASRPQDRQFILSSKKLLLSDSGFYLCAWSPGTVRGELFFGEGSRLTVL.

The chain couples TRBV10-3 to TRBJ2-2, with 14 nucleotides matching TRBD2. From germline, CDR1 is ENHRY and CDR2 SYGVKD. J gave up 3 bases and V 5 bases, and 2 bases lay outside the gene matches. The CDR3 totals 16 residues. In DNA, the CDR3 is TGTGCCATCAGTTCGGGACTAGCGGGAGACACCGGGGAGCTGTTTTTT. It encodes CAISSGLAGDTGELFF.